The 4 T cell receptor beta chains presented below share a single source sample, sequenced in a study of blood T cell repertoires in COVID-19. The assay was immunoSEQ multiplex PCR, and TCRdb's table has in-frame clones only and misses some. Seen here are 150,000 or so clones, 86% observed once, and the top ten hold more than 3.5%. The sequencing sample was made of PBMCs or T cells enriched from blood (not recorded which). These receptors were obtained from a middle-aged man who had recovered from COVID-19.

This chain uses TRBV7-3 with TRBJ1-1; the D is unclear. Trimming took off 5 bases at V and 1 base at J, with 8 bases between the two ends. This CDR3 has 13 amino acids. Per germline, CDR1 SGHTA and CDR2 FQGTGA. The CDR3 reads CASSRGGNTEAFF. DNA for the CDR3: TGTGCCAGCAGCCGCGGAGGGAACACTGAAGCTTTCTTT.

The chain recombines TRBV6-2 or TRBV6-3 with TRBJ1-2; 8 bases fit TRBD1. Germline V gene data show CDR1 as MNHEY and CDR2 as SVGEGT. This CDR3 is 17 amino acids long. The J segment lost 2 bases and the V segment lost 0 bases, leaving 8 bases of the junction unmatched. Here the CDR3 reads CASSYSSTRGRNYGYTF. CDR3 DNA: TGTGCCAGCAGTTACTCGAGTACCAGGGGGCGGAACTATGGCTACACCTTC.

The gene calls are TRBV7-2 and TRBJ2-5, with D uncertain. There are 13 residues in the CDR3. V gave up 1 base and J gave up 2 bases, with 5 bases separating them. CDR1 is SGHTA and CDR2 is FQGNSA in the germline V gene. Here the CDR3 DNA reads TGTGCCAGCAGCTTAGTTGCGCAAGAGACCCAGTACTTC. Its translation: CASSLVAQETQYF.

This rearrangement joins TRBV11-2 to TRBJ1-5; D perhaps matches TRBD1 (5 bases). The V gene lost 1 base and the J gene lost 2 bases, with 9 bases spanning the gap. Per the germline V gene, CDR1 is SGHAT and CDR2 is FQNNGV. This CDR3 spans 15 amino acids. The DNA of the CDR3 is TGTGCCAGCAGCTTAGCCGGGGGTGGCAATCAGCCCCAGCATTTT. Its protein is CASSLAGGGNQPQHF.